Described below is a single T cell receptor beta chain sequence and its context. This sample is part of a study of blood T cell repertoires in COVID-19. Across the study: Donors in the United States, Italy and Spain gave samples during acute or convalescent COVID-19. PBMCs, B-cell-depleted T cells, or T cells were the source of the cDNA or gDNA that made up the material.

Per the authors' pipeline: Nucleated cell counts were estimated from reference gene primer amplification. The protocol was immunoSEQ multiplex PCR, while the TCRdb copy is restricted to in-frame clones and leaves out a portion. Clonal size and the V and J genes are those of that table, whereas D and trimming came from the DNA. The sample consists of about 86,000 clones, approximately 80% of them appearing once. Trimming cost V 2 bases and J 2 bases, with 13 bases left between them. CDR3 length equals 15 residues. Germline lookup yields CDR1 SGHTA and CDR2 FQGNSA. J is TRBJ2-7 and V is TRBV7-2; TRBD1 might be the D (6 bases). This receptor was obtained from a woman older than 75 with active or convalescent COVID-19. The sequenced sample was peripheral blood. CDR3 nucleotides: TGTGCCAGCAGCTTACCGGCAGGGGACGCCTACGAGCAGTACTTC. Translating gives CASSLPAGDAYEQYF. The full variable domain, in which reference TRBV7-2 and TRBJ2-7 provide the parts outside the CDR3, is GAGVSQSPSNKVTEKGKDVELRCDPISGHTALYWYRQSLGQGLEFLIYFQGNSAPDKSGLPSDRFSAERTGGSVSTLTIQRTQQEDSAVYLCASSLPAGDAYEQYFGPGTRLTVT.